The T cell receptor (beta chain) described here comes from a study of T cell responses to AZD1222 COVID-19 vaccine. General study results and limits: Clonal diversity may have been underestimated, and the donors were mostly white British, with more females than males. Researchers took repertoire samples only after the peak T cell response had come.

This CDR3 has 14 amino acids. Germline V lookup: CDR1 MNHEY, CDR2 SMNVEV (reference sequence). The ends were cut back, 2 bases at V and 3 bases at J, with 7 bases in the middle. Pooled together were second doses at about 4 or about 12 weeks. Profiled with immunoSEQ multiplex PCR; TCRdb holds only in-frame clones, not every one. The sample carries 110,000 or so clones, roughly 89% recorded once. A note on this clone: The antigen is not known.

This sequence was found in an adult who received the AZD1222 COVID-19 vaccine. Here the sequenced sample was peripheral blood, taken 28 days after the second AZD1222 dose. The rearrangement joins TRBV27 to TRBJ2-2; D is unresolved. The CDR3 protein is CASSLGTDTGELFF. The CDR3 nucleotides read TGTGCCAGCAGTTTAGGAACAGACACCGGGGAGCTGTTTTTT.